These 16 T cell receptor beta chains share one sample of origin, sequenced in a study of blood T cell repertoires in COVID-19. Sequencing was performed with immunoSEQ multiplex PCR; in TCRdb, only in-frame clones are kept and a portion is missing. The data hold more than 50,000 clones, with approximately 90% observed a single time. Sample: peripheral blood. Receptors were obtained from a human donor with active COVID-19. The donor label of this sample is uncertain.

The V gene is TRBV5-1, the J gene TRBJ2-1, with no clear D. Germline loops: CDR1 SGHRS, CDR2 YFSETQ. The V end lost 4 bases, the J end lost 10 bases, and 15 bases lay between the germline ends. The CDR3 spans 13 residues. The CDR3 is CASSPVVGPEQFF. For the CDR3, the DNA is TGCGCCAGCAGCCCTGTGGTGGGCCCCGAGCAGTTCTTC.

This clone was counted only a few times. This chain connects TRBV9 to TRBJ2-7; the match to TRBD2 covers 9 bases. With 4 bases clipped from V and 6 bases from J, the junction kept 14 bases outside the gene matches. The CDR3 spans 16 residues. Germline V lookup: CDR1 SGDLS, CDR2 YYNGEE. The DNA of the CDR3 is TGTGCCAGCAGCCTTCACTCTAGCGGGACCTCTGGCGAGCAGTACTTC. Translation: CASSLHSSGTSGEQYF. The full variable domain, with the rest looked up from reference TRBV9 and TRBJ2-7, is DSGVTQTPKHLITATGQRVTLRCSPRSGDLSVYWYQQSLDQGLQFLIQYYNGEERAKGNILERFSAQQFPDLHSELNLSSLELGDSALYFCASSLHSSGTSGEQYFGPGTRLTVT.

The genes are TRBV18 and TRBJ1-1, with a weak D call TRBD1 (5 bases). CDR1 and CDR2 (germline): KGHSH, LQKENI. The CDR3 covers 14 residues. Trimming removed 3 bases at V and 10 bases at J, with 18 bases between. This chain's CDR3 is CASSPPGSGAAAFF. The CDR3, as DNA: TGTGCCAGCTCACCCCCCGGGTCTGGGGCAGCAGCTTTCTTT.

This clone was counted between two and nine times. The rearrangement uses TRBV11-2 and TRBJ2-2; 13 bases match TRBD2. This CDR3 is 17 amino acids long. In germline, CDR1 is SGHAT, CDR2 FQNNGV. J was trimmed by 8 bases and V by 1 base; bases with no gene match: 7. The DNA for the CDR3 is TGTGCCAGCAGCTTAGCACTAGCGGGAGGGCCTTGGGGGGAGCTGTTTTTT. This gives the protein CASSLALAGGPWGELFF.

The CDR3 here is CASSYRTVNYGYTF. Written as DNA, the CDR3 is TGTGCCAGCAGTTACCGGACAGTTAACTATGGCTACACCTTC. This rearrangement joins TRBV6-5 to TRBJ1-2; a possible D gene is TRBD1 (6 bases). The germline V gene encodes CDR1 MNHEY and CDR2 SVGAGI. The V and J ends lost 2 bases and 1 base respectively, with 8 bases between them. This CDR3 has 14 amino acids.

This chain joins TRBV18 and TRBJ1-1, with a weak D call TRBD1 (6 bases). The V gene lost 0 bases and the J gene lost 5 bases, with 19 bases spanning the gap. This CDR3 comprises 17 residues. The V gene's germline CDR1 is KGHSH and CDR2 LQKENI. DNA of the CDR3: TGTGCCAGCTCACCACCGATGGGGGCTCTAGGTACGACTGAAGCTTTCTTT. The encoded protein is CASSPPMGALGTTEAFF. The full variable domain, in which reference TRBV18 and TRBJ1-1 provide the parts outside the CDR3, is NAGVMQNPRHLVRRRGQEARLRCSPMKGHSHVYWYRQLPEEGLKFMVYLQKENIIDESGMPKERFSAEFPKEGPSILRIQQVVRGDSAAYFCASSPPMGALGTTEAFFGQGTRLTVV.

This sequence joins TRBV19 and TRBJ2-7, with 9 bases aligning to TRBD2. Germline CDR1 is LNHDA and CDR2 is SQIVND (reference sequence). The CDR3 consists of 14 residues. J lost 3 bases, V lost 3 bases, and 3 bases had no gene match. CDR3 residues: CASSIGAGGYEQYF. CDR3 sequence (DNA): TGTGCCAGTAGTATTGGAGCGGGGGGCTACGAGCAGTACTTC.

The chain recombines TRBV3-1 (or the pseudogene TRBV3-2) with TRBJ1-1, with D perhaps TRBD1 (5 bases). This CDR3 has 16 residues. Between the trimmed V and J ends, which lost 5 bases and 1 base, there was a span of 17 bases. Germline V gene lookup returns CDR1 LGHDT and CDR2 YNNKEL (reference sequence). Written as DNA, the CDR3 is TGTGCCAGCAGCTACTCCGGGAGGGGCCCGAACACTGAAGCTTTCTTT. Its protein product is CASSYSGRGPNTEAFF.

The chain carries TRBV28 and TRBJ1-5, with TRBD1 matching 8 bases. J was trimmed by 0 bases and V by 5 bases; bases with no gene match: 6. CDR1 is MDHEN, CDR2 SYDVKM, per germline. The CDR3 extends over 16 amino acids. The CDR3 DNA reads TGTGCCAGCAGTCCCGGACAGGGTCCTAGCAATCAGCCCCAGCATTTT. Translated, it gives CASSPGQGPSNQPQHF.

The chain recombines TRBV5-4 with TRBJ2-1, with a weak D call TRBD2 (6 bases). Germline V gene lookup returns CDR1 SGHNT and CDR2 YYREEE (reference sequence). The V gene lost 2 bases and the J gene lost 6 bases, with 15 bases spanning the gap. This CDR3 is 15 amino acids long. In DNA, the CDR3 is TGTGCCAGCAGCTTCGGGCCCGCCGGGGGCAATGAGCAGTTCTTC. Residues: CASSFGPAGGNEQFF.

V is TRBV6-5 and J is TRBJ2-2; a possible D gene is TRBD2 (5 bases). The CDR3 runs 15 residues. V lost 2 bases, J lost 5 bases, and 12 bases lay in between. The V gene's germline CDR1 is MNHEY and CDR2 SVGAGI. The CDR3 DNA is TGTGCCAGCAGTTACGGTTTCGAGGGAACCGGGGAGCTGTTTTTT. This gives the protein CASSYGFEGTGELFF.

The chain recombines TRBV4-2 with TRBJ1-2; 7 bases are shared with TRBD1. The germline V gene has CDR1 LGHNA and CDR2 YNFKEQ. The CDR3 is 14 residues long. Trimming removed 1 base from V and 5 bases from J; junction bases left unmatched: 4. The DNA of the CDR3 is TGTGCCAGCAGCCAAGCCACAGGGGCTTATGGCTACACCTTC. Translated: CASSQATGAYGYTF.

The V gene is TRBV19, the J gene TRBJ2-5; the match to TRBD2 covers 7 bases. The J segment lost 1 base and the V segment lost 3 bases, leaving 5 bases of the junction unmatched. Germline V gene sequence: CDR1 LNHDA, CDR2 SQIVND (reference sequence). CDR3 length: 15 amino acids. The CDR3 nucleotides are TGTGCCAGTAGTATCAGCTGGGGGGGCCAAGAGACCCAGTACTTC. This gives the protein CASSISWGGQETQYF.

The chain joins TRBV6-1 to TRBJ2-7; no reliable D call. The germline CDR1 and CDR2 sequences are MNHNS and SASEGT. The CDR3 consists of 14 residues. Trimming left V 2 bases short and J 4 bases short, with 12 bases between. The CDR3, as DNA: TGTGCCAGCAGTGAACTGGCAGATTTATACGAGCAGTACGTC. Amino acids: CASSELADLYEQYV.

The chain couples TRBV4-3 to TRBJ2-3; D is possibly TRBD2 (6 bases). The length of the CDR3 is 13 residues. Germline V CDR1 and CDR2: LGHNA, YSLEER. The V and J ends lost 7 bases and 0 bases respectively, with 8 bases between them. CDR3 DNA: TGCGCCAGCACCGGAGGGAGCACAGATACGCAGTATTTT. It encodes CASTGGSTDTQYF.

The V gene is TRBV2, the J gene TRBJ2-5; D might be TRBD1 (7 bases). With 4 bases removed from V and 2 bases from J, the gap between germline ends came to 26 bases. CDR1 is SNHLY and CDR2 is FYNNEI in the germline V gene. CDR3 size: 19 residues. CDR3 nucleotides: TGTGCCAGCAGTGGGAGTGCCAGGGGGGTGACTGGAACACAAGAGACCCAGTACTTC. Translated, it gives CASSGSARGVTGTQETQYF.